The 7 T cell receptor beta chains reported below all come from one sample, sequenced in a study of T cell responses to AZD1222 COVID-19 vaccine. Produced via immunoSEQ multiplex PCR; TCRdb's table is partial and in-frame only. Found here are about 170,000 clones, roughly nine tenths of them singletons; the top ten hold about 2.8%. The sample here was peripheral blood, taken on day 0 of AZD1222 vaccination. The receptors were gathered from an adult in good health.

This clone was recorded only once. The rearrangement uses TRBV11-2 and TRBJ1-5; 9 nucleotides match TRBD1. This CDR3 is built from 14 residues. CDR1 SGHAT and CDR2 FQNNGV come from the germline V gene. J was trimmed by 4 bases and V by 4 bases; bases with no gene match: 2. CDR3 DNA: TGTGCCAGCAGCTACGGGACAGGGAATCAGCCCCAGCATTTT. As protein: CASSYGTGNQPQHF.

This sequence joins TRBV2 and TRBJ1-5; no firm D call. The germline gives CDR1 SNHLY, CDR2 FYNNEI. Deletions cut 4 bases from V and 9 bases from J, with 10 bases between. This CDR3 has 12 residues. CDR3 sequence reads: CASSAGLGPQHF. Written as DNA, the CDR3 is TGTGCCAGCAGTGCTGGTCTGGGGCCCCAGCATTTT.

The gene calls are TRBV7-9 and TRBJ2-5; D gene unclear. CDR3 length equals 14 residues. Germline V gene sequence: CDR1 SEHNR, CDR2 FQNEAQ (reference sequence). Trimming left V 0 bases short and J 4 bases short, with 9 bases between. As DNA, the CDR3 is TGTGCCAGCAGCTTAGCGGGCTACCTAGAGACCCAGTACTTC. Translated, it gives CASSLAGYLETQYF.

This chain connects TRBV12-5 to TRBJ1-2, with 7 bases fitting TRBD1. This CDR3 contains 15 residues. J gave up 6 bases and V 0 bases, and 7 bases lay outside the gene matches. Germline V gives CDR1 LGHNT, CDR2 FRNRAP. The CDR3 loop is CASGLVQGQIDGYTF. As DNA, the CDR3 is TGTGCTAGTGGTTTGGTACAGGGACAGATAGATGGCTACACCTTC.

This chain connects TRBV7-2 to TRBJ1-2, with 7 positions matching TRBD1. V gave up 3 bases and J gave up 10 bases; unmatched junction bases: 2. CDR1 and CDR2 (germline): SGHTA, FQGNSA. CDR3 length: 11 residues. The CDR3 sequence: CASSFEGAYTF. In DNA, the CDR3 is TGTGCCAGCAGCTTCGAGGGGGCCTACACCTTC. Full variable domain (remainder filled in from reference TRBV7-2 and TRBJ1-2): GAGVSQSPSNKVTEKGKDVELRCDPISGHTALYWYRQSLGQGLEFLIYFQGNSAPDKSGLPSDRFSAERTGGSVSTLTIQRTQQEDSAVYLCASSFEGAYTFGSGTRLTVV.

This clone was counted once. The rearrangement links TRBV18 to TRBJ1-3; unclear D gene. The CDR3 is made up of 14 amino acids. The V and J ends lost 4 bases and 2 bases respectively, with 9 bases between them. Germline CDR1 reads KGHSH; CDR2 reads LQKENI. CDR3 protein: CASSQQATGNTIYF. CDR3 DNA: TGTGCCAGCTCACAGCAGGCGACTGGAAACACCATATATTTT.

This chain connects TRBV3-1 (or the pseudogene TRBV3-2) to TRBJ2-1; 9 bases fit TRBD1. The CDR3 contains 15 residues. Germline CDR1 reads LGHDT; CDR2 reads YNNKEL (reference sequence). With V trimmed by 1 base and J by 8 bases, 6 bases remained unmatched. The CDR3 DNA reads as TGTGCCAGCAGCCAAGCAGGACAGGGGTACCATGAGCAGTTCTTC. This codes for CASSQAGQGYHEQFF.